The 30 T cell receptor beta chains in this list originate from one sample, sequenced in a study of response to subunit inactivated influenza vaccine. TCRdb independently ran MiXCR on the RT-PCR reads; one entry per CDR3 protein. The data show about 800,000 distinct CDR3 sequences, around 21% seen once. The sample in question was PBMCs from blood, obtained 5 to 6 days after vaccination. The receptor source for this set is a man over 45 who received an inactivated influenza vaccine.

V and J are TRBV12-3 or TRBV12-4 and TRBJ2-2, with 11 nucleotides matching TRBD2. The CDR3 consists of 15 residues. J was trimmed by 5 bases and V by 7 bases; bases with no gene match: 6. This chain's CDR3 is CASTLAGGSTGELFF. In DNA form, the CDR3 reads TGTGCCAGCACCCTAGCGGGGGGCAGTACCGGGGAGCTGTTTTTT.

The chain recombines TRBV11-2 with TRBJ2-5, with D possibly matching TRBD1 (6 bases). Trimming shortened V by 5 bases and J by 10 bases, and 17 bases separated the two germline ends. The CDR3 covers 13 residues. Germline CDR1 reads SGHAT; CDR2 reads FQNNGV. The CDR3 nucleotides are TGTGCCAGCAGCCAGGGGCTCGGGGTGGACCAGTACTTC. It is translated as CASSQGLGVDQYF.

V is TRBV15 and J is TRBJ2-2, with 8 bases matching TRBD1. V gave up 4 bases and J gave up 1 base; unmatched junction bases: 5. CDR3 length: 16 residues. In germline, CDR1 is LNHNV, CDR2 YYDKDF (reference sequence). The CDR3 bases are TGTGCCACCAGCACCCGACAGGGGTTGAACACCGGGGAGCTGTTTTTT. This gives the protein CATSTRQGLNTGELFF.

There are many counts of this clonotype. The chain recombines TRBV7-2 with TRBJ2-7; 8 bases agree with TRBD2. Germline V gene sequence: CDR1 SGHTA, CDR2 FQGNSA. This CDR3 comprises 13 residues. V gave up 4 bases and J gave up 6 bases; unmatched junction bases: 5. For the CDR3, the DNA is TGTGCCAGCAGCTCAGGACTAGCTGCCGAGCAGTACTTC. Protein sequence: CASSSGLAAEQYF.

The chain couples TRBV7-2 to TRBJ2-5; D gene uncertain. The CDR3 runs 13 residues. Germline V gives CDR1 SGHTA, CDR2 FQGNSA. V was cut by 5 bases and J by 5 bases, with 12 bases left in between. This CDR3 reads CASSPGLLETQYF. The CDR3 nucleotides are TGTGCCAGCAGCCCGGGTCTCCTGGAGACCCAGTACTTC.

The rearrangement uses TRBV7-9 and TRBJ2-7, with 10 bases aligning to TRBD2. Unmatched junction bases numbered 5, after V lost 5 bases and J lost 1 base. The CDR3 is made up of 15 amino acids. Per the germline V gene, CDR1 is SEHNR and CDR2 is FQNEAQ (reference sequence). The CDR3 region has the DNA TGTGCCAGCAGCCTAGAGGGACTAGCGTCCTACGAGCAGTACTTC. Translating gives CASSLEGLASYEQYF.

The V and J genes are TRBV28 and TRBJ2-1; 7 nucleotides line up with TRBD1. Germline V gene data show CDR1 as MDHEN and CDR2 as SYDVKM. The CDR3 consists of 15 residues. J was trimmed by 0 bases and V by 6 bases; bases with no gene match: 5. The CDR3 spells CASRTGSSSYNEQFF. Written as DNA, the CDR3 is TGTGCCAGCAGGACAGGGTCGAGCTCCTACAATGAGCAGTTCTTC.

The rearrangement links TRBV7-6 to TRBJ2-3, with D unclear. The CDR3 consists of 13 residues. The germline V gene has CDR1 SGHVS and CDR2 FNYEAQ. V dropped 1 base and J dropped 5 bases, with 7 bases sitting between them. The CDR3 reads CASSLDFQDTQYF. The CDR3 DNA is TGTGCCAGCAGCTTAGACTTTCAAGATACGCAGTATTTT. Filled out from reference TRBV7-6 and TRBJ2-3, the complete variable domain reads GAGVSQSPRYKVTKRGQDVALRCDPISGHVSLYWYRQALGQGPEFLTYFNYEAQQDKSGLPNDRFSAERPEGSISTLTIQRTEQRDSAMYRCASSLDFQDTQYFGPGTRLTVL.

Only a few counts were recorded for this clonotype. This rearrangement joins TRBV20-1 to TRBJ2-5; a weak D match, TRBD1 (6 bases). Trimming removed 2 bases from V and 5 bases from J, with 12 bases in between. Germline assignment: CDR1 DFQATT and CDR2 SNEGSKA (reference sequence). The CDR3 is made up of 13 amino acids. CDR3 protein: CSARRQGFETQYF. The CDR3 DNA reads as TGCAGTGCTAGACGGCAGGGGTTCGAGACCCAGTACTTC.

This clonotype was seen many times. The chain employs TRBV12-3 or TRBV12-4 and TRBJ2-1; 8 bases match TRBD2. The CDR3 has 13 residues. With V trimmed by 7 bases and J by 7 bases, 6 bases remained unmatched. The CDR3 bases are TGTGCCAGCAAGGGACTAGGGTCTAATGAGCAGTTCTTC. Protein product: CASKGLGSNEQFF.

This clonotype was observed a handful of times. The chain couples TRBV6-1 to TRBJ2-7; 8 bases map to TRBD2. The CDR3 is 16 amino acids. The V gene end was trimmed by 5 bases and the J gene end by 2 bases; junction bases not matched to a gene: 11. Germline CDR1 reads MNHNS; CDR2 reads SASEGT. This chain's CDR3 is CASSTGGETFPYEQYF. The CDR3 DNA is TGTGCCAGCAGTACGGGGGGGGAAACCTTCCCCTACGAGCAGTACTTC.

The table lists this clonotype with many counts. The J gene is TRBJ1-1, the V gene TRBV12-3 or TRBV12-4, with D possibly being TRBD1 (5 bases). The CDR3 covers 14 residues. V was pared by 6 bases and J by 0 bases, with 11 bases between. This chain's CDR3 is CASRRRDLNTEAFF. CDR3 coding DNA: TGTGCCAGCAGGAGAAGGGACCTGAACACTGAAGCTTTCTTT.

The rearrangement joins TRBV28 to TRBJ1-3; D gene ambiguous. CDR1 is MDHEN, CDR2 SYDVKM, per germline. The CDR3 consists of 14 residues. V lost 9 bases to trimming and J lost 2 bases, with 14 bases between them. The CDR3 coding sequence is TGTGCCAGTGGGCAAATCCTCACTGGAAACACCATATATTTT. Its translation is CASGQILTGNTIYF. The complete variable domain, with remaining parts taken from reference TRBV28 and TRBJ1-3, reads DVKVTQSSRYLVKRTGEKVFLECVQDMDHENMFWYRQDPGLGLRLIYFSYDVKMKEKGDIPEGYSVSREKKERFSLILESASTNQTSMYLCASGQILTGNTIYFGEGSWLTVV.

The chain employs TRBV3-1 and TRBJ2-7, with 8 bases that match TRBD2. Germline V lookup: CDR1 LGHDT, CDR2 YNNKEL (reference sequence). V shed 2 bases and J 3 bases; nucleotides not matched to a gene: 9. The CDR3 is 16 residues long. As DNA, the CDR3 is TGTGCCAGCAGCCAATCCCGACGGGGGGGCCGCTACGAGCAGTACTTC. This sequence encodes CASSQSRRGGRYEQYF.

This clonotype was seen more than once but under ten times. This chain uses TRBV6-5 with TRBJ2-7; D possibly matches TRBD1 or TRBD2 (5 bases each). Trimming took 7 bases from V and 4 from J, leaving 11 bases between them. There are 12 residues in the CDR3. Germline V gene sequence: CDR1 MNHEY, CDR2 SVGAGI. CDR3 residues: CASNSGPYEQYF. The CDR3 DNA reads TGTGCCAGCAACTCGGGACCGTACGAGCAGTACTTC.

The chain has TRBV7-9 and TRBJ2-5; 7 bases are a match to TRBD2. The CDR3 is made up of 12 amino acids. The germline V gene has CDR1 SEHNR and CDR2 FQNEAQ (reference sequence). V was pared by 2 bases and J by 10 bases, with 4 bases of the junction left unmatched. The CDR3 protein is CASSLREGGQYF. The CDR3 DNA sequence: TGTGCCAGCAGCTTAAGGGAGGGCGGCCAGTACTTC.

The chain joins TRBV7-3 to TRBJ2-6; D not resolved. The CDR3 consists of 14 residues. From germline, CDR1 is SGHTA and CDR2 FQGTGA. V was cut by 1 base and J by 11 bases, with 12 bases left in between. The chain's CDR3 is CASSLMSHGDVLTF. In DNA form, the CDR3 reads TGTGCCAGCAGCTTAATGAGTCATGGCGACGTCCTGACTTTC. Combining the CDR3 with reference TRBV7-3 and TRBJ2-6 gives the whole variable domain GAGVSQTPSNKVTEKGKYVELRCDPISGHTALYWYRQSLGQGPEFLIYFQGTGAADDSGLPNDRFFAVRPEGSVSTLKIQRTERGDSAVYLCASSLMSHGDVLTFGAGSRLTVL.

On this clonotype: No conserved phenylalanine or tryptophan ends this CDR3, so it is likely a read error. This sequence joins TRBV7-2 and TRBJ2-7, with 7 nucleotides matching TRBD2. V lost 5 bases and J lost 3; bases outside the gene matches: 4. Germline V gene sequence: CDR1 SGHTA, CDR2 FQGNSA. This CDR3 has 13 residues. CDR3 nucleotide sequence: TGTGCCAGCAGCACCCGGGGGGACTACGAGCAGTACCTC. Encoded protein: CASSTRGDYEQYL.

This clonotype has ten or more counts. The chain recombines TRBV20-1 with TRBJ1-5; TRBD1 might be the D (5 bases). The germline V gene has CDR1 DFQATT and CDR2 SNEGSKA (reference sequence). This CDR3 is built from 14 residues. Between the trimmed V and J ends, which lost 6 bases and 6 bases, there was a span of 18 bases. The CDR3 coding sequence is TGCAGTGCCCACGCGGGGCAGGTCGGTCAGCCCCAGCATTTT. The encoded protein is CSAHAGQVGQPQHF.

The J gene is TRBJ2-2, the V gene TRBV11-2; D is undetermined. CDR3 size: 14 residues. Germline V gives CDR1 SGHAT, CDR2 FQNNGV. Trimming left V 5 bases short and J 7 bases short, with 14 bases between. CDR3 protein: CASSRDLVGGELFF. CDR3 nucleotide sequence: TGTGCCAGCAGCCGCGACTTGGTCGGCGGGGAGCTGTTTTTT.

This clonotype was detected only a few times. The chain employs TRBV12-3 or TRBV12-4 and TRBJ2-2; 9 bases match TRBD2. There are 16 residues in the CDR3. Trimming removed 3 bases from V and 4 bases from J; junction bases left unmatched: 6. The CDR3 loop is CASSFSGLAITGELFF. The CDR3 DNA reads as TGTGCCAGCAGTTTTTCGGGACTAGCAATCACCGGGGAGCTGTTTTTT.

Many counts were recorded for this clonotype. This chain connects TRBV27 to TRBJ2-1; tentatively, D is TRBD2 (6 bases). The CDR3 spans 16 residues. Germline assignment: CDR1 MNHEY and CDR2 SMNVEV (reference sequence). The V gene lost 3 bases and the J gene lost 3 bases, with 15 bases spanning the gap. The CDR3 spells CASSFKGGILYNEQFF. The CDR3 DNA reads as TGTGCCAGCAGTTTCAAAGGCGGGATCCTCTACAATGAGCAGTTCTTC.

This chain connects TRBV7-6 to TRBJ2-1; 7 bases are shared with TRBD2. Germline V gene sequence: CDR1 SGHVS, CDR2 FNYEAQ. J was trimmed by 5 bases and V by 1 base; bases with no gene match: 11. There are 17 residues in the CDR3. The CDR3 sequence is CASSLGIRGRAHNEQFF. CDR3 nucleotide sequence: TGTGCCAGCAGCTTAGGGATTCGGGGGAGGGCACACAATGAGCAGTTCTTC.

In nucleotides, the CDR3 is TGTGCCAGCAGCCAAGAGCCACAGCGGGTTGGCACCGGGGAGCTGTTTTTT. It codes for CASSQEPQRVGTGELFF. The chain is built from TRBV4-2 and TRBJ2-2; possibly TRBD2 for D (6 bases). CDR3 length: 17 residues. V dropped 0 bases and J dropped 4 bases, with 15 bases sitting between them. Per germline, CDR1 LGHNA and CDR2 YNFKEQ.

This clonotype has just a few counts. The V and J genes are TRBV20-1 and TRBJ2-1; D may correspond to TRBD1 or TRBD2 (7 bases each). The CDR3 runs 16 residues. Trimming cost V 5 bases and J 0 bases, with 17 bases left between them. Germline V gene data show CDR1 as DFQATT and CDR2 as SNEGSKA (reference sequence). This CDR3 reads CSAHDQRDSSYNEQFF. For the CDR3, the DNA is TGCAGTGCTCACGACCAGCGGGACAGCTCCTACAATGAGCAGTTCTTC.

CDR3 sequence (DNA): TGTGCCAGCAGAAACTACGGGAATGAGCAGTTCTTC. It yields the protein CASRNYGNEQFF. The chain joins TRBV6-5 to TRBJ2-1; no reliable D call. The CDR3 totals 12 residues. CDR1 and CDR2 from the germline V gene are MNHEY and SVGAGI. V lost 6 bases to trimming and J lost 7 bases, with 10 bases between them.

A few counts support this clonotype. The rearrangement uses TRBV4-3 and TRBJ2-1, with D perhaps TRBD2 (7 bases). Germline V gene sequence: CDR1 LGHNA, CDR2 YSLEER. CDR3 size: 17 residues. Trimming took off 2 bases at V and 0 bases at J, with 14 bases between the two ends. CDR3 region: CASSQYAGAVSYNEQFF. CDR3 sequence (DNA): TGCGCCAGCAGCCAATACGCGGGGGCCGTCTCCTACAATGAGCAGTTCTTC.

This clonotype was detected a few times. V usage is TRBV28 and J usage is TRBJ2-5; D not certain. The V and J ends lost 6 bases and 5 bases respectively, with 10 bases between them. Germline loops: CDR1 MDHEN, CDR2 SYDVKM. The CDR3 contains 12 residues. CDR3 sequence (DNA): TGTGCCAGCAGCACCAACGGTGAGACCCAGTACTTC. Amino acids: CASSTNGETQYF.

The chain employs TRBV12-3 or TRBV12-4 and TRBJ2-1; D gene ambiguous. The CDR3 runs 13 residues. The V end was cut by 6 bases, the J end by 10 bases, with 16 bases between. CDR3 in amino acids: CASSQADGAEQFF. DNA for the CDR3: TGTGCCAGCAGCCAAGCCGACGGAGCGGAGCAGTTCTTC.

CDR3 amino acids: CASSGGMNTEAFF. CDR3 DNA sequence: TGTGCCAGCAGCGGGGGGATGAACACTGAAGCTTTCTTT. The chain carries TRBV7-9 and TRBJ1-1; the D gene is possibly TRBD1 (5 bases). This CDR3 is 13 amino acids long. The V end lost 5 bases, the J end lost 0 bases, and 7 bases lay between the germline ends. CDR1 and CDR2 from the germline V gene are SEHNR and FQNEAQ (reference sequence). Using reference TRBV7-9 and TRBJ1-1 for the parts outside the CDR3, the full variable domain is DTGVSQNPRHKITKRGQNVTFRCDPISEHNRLYWYRQTLGQGPEFLTYFQNEAQLEKSRLLSDRFSAERPKGSFSTLEIQRTEQGDSAMYLCASSGGMNTEAFFGQGTRLTVV.